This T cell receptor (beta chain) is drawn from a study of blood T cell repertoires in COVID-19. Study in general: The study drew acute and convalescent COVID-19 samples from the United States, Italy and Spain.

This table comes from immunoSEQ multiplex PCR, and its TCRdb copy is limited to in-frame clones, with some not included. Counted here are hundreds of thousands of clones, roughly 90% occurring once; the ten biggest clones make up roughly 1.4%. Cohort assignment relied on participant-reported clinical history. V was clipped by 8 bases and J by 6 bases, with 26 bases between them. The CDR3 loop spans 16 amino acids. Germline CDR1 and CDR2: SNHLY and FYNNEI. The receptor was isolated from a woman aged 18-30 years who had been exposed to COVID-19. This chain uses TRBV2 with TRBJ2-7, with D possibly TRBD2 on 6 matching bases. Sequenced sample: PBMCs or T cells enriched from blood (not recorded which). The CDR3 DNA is TGTGCCAGCTGTCTGACGATGGGGGGAGGTCTGGCCGAGCAGTACTTC. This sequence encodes CASCLTMGGGLAEQYF.